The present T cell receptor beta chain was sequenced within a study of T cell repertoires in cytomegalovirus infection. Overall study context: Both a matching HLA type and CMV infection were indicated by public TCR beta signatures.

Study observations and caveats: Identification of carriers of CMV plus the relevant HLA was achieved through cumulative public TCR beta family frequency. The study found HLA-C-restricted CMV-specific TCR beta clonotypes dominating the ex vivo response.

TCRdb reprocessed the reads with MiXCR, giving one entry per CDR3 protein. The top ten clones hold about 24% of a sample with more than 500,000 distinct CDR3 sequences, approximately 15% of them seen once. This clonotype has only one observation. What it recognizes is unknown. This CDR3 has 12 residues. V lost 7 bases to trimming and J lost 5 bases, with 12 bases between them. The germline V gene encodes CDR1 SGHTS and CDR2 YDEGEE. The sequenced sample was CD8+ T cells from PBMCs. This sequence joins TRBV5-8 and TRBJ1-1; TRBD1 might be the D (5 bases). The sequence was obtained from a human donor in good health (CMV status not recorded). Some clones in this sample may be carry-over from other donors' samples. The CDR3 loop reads CASGRGSTEAFF. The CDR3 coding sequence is TGTGCCAGCGGGCGGGGGTCGACTGAAGCTTTCTTT.